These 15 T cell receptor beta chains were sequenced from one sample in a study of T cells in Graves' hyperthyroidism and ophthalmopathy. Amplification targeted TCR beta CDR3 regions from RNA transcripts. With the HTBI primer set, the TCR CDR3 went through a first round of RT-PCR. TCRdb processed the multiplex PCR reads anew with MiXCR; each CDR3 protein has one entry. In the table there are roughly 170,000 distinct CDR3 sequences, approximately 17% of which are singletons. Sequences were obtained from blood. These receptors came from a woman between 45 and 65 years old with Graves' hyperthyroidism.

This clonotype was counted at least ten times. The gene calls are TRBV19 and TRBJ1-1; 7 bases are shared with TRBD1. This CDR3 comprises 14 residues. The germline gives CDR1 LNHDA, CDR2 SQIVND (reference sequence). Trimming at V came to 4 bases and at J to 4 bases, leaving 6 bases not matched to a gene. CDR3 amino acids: CASSTQGGPTEAFF. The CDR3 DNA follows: TGTGCCAGTAGTACCCAGGGGGGCCCCACTGAAGCTTTCTTT.

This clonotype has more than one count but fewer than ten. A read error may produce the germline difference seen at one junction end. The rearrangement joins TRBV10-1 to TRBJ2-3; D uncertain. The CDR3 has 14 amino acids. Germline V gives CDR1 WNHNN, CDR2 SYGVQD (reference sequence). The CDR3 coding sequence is TGCGCCAGCGGTGAGCCAGGAAGGACAGATACGCAGTATTTT. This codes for CASGEPGRTDTQYF.

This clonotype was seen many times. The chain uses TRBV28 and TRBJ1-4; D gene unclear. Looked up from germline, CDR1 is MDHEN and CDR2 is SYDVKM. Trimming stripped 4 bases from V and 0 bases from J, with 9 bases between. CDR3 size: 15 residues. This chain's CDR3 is CASSSASATNEKLFF. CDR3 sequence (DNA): TGTGCCAGCAGTTCCGCATCCGCAACTAATGAAAAACTGTTTTTT.

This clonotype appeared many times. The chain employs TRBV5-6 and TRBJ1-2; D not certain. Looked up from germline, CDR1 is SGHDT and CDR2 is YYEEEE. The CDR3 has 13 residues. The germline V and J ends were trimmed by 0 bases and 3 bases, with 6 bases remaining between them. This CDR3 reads CASSLVTDYGYTF. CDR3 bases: TGTGCCAGCAGCTTGGTGACGGACTATGGCTACACCTTC.

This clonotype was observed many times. The CDR3 DNA follows: TGTGCCAGCAGCTCCGATTCTAGAGCAGATACGCAGTATTTT. Translation gives CASSSDSRADTQYF. V gene TRBV7-2 combines with J gene TRBJ2-3, with D hard to call. The CDR3 totals 14 residues. Per the germline V gene, CDR1 is SGHTA and CDR2 is FQGNSA. Trimming left V 4 bases short and J 4 bases short, with 12 bases between.

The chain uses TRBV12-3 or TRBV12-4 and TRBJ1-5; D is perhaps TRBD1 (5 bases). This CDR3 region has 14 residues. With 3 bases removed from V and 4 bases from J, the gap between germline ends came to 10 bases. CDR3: CASSLQGPNQPQHF. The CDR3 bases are TGTGCCAGCAGTTTGCAGGGCCCGAATCAGCCCCAGCATTTT.

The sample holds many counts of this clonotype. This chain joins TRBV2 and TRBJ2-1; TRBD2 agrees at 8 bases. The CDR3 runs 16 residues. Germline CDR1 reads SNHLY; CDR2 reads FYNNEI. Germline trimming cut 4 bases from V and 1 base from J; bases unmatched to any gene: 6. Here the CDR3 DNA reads TGTGCCAGCAGTGTATACCGGGGGGGATCCTACAATGAGCAGTTCTTC. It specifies CASSVYRGGSYNEQFF.

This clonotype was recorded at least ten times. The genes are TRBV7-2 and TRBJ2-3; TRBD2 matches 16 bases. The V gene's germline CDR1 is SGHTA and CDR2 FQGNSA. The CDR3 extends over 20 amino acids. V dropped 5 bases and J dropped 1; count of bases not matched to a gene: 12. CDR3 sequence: CASSTPGLAGGHVGTDTQYF. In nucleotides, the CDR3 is TGTGCCAGCAGCACCCCGGGACTAGCGGGGGGGCATGTTGGCACAGATACGCAGTATTTT. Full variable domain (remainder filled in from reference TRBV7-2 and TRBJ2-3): GAGVSQSPSNKVTEKGKDVELRCDPISGHTALYWYRQSLGQGLEFLIYFQGNSAPDKSGLPSDRFSAERTGGSVSTLTIQRTQQEDSAVYLCASSTPGLAGGHVGTDTQYFGPGTRLTVL.

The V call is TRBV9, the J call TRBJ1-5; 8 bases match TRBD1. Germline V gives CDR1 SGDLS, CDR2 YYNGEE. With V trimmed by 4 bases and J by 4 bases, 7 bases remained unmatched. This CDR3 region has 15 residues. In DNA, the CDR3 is TGTGCCAGCAGCCCTACAGGGGGTCGGAATCAGCCCCAGCATTTT. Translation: CASSPTGGRNQPQHF.

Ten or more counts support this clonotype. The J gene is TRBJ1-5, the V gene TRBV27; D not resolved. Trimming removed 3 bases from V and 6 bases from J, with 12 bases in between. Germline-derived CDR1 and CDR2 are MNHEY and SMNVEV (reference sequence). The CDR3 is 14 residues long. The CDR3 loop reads CASSFGQAGQPQHF. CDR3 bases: TGTGCCAGCAGTTTCGGTCAGGCGGGTCAGCCCCAGCATTTT.

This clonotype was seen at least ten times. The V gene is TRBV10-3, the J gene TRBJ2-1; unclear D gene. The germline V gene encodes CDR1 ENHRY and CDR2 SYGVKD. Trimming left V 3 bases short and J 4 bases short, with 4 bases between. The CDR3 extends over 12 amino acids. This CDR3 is CAISDRYNEQFF. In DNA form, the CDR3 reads TGTGCCATCAGTGACAGGTACAATGAGCAGTTCTTC.

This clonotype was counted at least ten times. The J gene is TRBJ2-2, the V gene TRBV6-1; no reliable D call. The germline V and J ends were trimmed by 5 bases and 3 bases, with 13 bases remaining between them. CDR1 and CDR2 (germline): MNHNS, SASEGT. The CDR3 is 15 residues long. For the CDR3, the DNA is TGTGCCAGCAGTTCGCCCCCACAGTACACCGGGGAGCTGTTTTTT. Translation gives CASSSPPQYTGELFF.

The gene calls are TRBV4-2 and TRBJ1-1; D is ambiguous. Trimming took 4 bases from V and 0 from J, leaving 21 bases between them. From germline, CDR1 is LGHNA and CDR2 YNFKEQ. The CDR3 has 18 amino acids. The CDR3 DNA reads TGTGCCAGCAGCCCTTTAGGCCCTTTGAGGCGAATGAACACTGAAGCTTTCTTT. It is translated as CASSPLGPLRRMNTEAFF.

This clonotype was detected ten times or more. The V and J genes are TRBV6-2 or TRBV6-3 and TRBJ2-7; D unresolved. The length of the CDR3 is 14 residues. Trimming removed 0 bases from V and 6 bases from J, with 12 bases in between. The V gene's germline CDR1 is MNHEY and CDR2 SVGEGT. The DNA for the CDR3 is TGTGCCAGCAGTTACTCTGGGCGATTAGGCGAGCAGTACTTC. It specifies CASSYSGRLGEQYF.

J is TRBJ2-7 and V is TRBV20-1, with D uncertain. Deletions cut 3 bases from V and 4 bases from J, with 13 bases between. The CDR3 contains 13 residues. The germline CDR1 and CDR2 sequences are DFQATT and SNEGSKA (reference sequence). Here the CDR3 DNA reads TGCAGTGCTAGCCCAAGGAGCCGATACGAGCAGTACTTC. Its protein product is CSASPRSRYEQYF.